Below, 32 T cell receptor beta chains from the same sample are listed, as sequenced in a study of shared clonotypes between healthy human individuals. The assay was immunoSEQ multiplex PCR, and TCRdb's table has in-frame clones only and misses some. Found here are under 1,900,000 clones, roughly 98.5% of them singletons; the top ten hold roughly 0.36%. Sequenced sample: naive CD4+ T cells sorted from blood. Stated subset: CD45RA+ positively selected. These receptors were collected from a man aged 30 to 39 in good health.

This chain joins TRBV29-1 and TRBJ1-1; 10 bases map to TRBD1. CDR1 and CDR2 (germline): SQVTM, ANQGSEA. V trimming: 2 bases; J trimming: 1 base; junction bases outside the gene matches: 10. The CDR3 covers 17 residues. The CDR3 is CSVENKGTGAPNTEAFF. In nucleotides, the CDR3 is TGCAGCGTTGAAAACAAAGGGACAGGGGCCCCGAACACTGAAGCTTTCTTT.

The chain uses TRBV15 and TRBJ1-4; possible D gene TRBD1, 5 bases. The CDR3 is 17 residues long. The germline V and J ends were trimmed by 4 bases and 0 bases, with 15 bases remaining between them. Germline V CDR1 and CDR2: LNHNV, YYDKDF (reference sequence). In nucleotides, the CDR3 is TGTGCCACCAGCACACCGCAAGGGGTTGCAACTAATGAAAAACTGTTTTTT. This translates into CATSTPQGVATNEKLFF. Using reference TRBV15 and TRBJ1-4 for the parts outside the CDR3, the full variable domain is DAMVIQNPRYQVTQFGKPVTLSCSQTLNHNVMYWYQQKSSQAPKLLFHYYDKDFNNEADTPDNFQSRRPNTSFCFLDIRSPGLGDTAMYLCATSTPQGVATNEKLFFGSGTQLSVL.

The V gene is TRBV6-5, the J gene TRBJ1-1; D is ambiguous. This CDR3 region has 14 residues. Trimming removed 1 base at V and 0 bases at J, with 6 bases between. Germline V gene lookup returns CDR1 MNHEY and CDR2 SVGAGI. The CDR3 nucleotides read TGTGCCAGCAGTTACTTTGCACTGAACACTGAAGCTTTCTTT. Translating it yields CASSYFALNTEAFF.

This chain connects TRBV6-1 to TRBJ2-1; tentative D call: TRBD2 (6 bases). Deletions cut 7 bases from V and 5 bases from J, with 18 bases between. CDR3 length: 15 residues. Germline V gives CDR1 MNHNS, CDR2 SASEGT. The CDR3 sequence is CASTERGTVNNEQFF. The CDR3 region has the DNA TGTGCCAGCACCGAACGCGGGACTGTTAACAATGAGCAGTTCTTC.

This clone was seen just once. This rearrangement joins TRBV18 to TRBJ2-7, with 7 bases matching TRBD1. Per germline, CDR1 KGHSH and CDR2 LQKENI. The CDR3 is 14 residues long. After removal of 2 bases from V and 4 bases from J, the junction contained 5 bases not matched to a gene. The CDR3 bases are TGTGCCAGCTCACCAATGAGACAGGGATACGAGCAGTACTTC. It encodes CASSPMRQGYEQYF.

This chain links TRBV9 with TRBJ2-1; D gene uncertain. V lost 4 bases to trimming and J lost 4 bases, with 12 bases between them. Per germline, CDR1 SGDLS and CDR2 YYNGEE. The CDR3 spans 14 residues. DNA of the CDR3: TGTGCCAGCAGCCCAGCAGATGGTTACAATGAGCAGTTCTTC. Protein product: CASSPADGYNEQFF.

CDR3 in DNA: TGTGCCAGCAGCTTGGGGACAGGACGAGAGACCCAGTACTTC. It is translated as CASSLGTGRETQYF. The rearrangement links TRBV5-6 to TRBJ2-5, with 7 nucleotides matching TRBD1. The V segment lost 0 bases and the J segment 4 bases; nucleotides outside the gene matches: 3. CDR3 length equals 14 residues. Germline-derived CDR1 and CDR2 are SGHDT and YYEEEE.

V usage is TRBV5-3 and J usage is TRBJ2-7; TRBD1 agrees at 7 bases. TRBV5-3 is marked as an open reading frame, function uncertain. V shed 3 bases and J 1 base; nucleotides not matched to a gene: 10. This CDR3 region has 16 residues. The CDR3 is CARSSDPTGRSYEQYF. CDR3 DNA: TGTGCCAGAAGCTCAGACCCGACAGGGCGATCCTACGAGCAGTACTTC.

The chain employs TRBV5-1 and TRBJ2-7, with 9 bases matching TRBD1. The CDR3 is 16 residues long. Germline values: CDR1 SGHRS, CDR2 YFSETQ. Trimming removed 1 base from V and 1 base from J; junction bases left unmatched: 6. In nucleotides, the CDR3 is TGCGCCAGCAGCTTGACCGGGACAGGGCTGTCCTACGAGCAGTACTTC. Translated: CASSLTGTGLSYEQYF. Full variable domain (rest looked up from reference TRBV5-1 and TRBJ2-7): KAGVTQTPRYLIKTRGQQVTLSCSPISGHRSVSWYQQTPGQGLQFLFEYFSETQRNKGNFPGRFSGRQFSNSRSEMNVSTLELGDSALYLCASSLTGTGLSYEQYFGPGTRLTVT.

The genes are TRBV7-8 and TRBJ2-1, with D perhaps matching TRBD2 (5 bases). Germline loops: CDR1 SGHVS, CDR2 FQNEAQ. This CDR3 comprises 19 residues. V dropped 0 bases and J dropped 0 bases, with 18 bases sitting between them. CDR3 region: CASSLARAEAANSYNEQFF. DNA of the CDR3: TGTGCCAGCAGCTTAGCAAGGGCTGAAGCGGCCAACTCCTACAATGAGCAGTTCTTC.

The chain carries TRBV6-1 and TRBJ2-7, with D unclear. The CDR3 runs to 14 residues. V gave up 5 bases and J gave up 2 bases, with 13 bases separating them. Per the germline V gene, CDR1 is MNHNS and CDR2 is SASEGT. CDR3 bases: TGTGCCAGCAGTCCTTTGACTGCAGCCTACGAGCAGTACTTC. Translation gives CASSPLTAAYEQYF.

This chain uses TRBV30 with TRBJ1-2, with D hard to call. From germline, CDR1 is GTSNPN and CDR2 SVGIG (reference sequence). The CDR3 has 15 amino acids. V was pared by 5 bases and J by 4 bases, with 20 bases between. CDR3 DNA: TGTGCCTGGCTTCCAGGAGTACTAAAGTCCTATGGCTACACCTTC. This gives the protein CAWLPGVLKSYGYTF.

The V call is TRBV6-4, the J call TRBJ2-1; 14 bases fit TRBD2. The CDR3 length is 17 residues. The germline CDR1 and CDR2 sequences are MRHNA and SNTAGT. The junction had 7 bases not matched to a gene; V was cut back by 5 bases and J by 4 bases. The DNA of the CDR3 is TGTGCCAGCAGTATCTCCGGGACTAGCGGGAGTTACAATGAGCAGTTCTTC. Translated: CASSISGTSGSYNEQFF.

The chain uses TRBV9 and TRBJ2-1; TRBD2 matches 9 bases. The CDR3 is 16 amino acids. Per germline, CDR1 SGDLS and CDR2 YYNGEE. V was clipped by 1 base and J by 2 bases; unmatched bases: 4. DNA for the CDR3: TGTGCCAGCAGCGTATCAGGACTAGCGACCTACAATGAGCAGTTCTTC. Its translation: CASSVSGLATYNEQFF.

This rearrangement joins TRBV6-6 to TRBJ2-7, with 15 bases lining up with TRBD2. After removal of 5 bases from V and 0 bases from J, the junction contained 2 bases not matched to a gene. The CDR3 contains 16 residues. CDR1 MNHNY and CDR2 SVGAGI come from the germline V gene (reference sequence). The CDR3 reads CASSGTSGRSSYEQYF. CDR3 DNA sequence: TGTGCCAGCAGTGGGACTAGCGGGAGGAGCTCCTACGAGCAGTACTTC.

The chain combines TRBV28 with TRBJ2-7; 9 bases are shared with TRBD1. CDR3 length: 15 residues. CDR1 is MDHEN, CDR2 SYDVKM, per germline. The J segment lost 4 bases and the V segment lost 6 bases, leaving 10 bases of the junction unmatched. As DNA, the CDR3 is TGTGCCAGCAGCCCCTCCGGGACAGGGTTGTACGAGCAGTACTTC. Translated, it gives CASSPSGTGLYEQYF.

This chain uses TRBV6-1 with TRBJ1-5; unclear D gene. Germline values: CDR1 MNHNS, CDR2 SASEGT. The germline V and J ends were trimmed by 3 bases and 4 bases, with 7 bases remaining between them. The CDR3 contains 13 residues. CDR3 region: CASSDELNQPQHF. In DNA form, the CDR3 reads TGTGCCAGCAGTGATGAATTAAATCAGCCCCAGCATTTT.

CDR3 sequence reads: CASSQDGIGGYTF. The CDR3 nucleotides are TGTGCCAGCAGCCAAGACGGCATCGGAGGCTACACCTTC. The chain combines TRBV14 with TRBJ1-2; no definite D call. Germline V CDR1 and CDR2: SGHDN, FVKESK. The CDR3 is 13 amino acids. V lost 0 bases to trimming and J lost 8 bases, with 10 bases between them.

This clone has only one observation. CDR3 protein: CASNTGIEADTQYF. The CDR3 DNA is TGTGCCAGCAATACGGGTATAGAAGCAGATACGCAGTATTTT. The chain joins TRBV28 to TRBJ2-3; D unresolved. The V gene lost 7 bases and the J gene lost 4 bases, with 15 bases spanning the gap. From germline, CDR1 is MDHEN and CDR2 SYDVKM. CDR3 size: 14 residues.

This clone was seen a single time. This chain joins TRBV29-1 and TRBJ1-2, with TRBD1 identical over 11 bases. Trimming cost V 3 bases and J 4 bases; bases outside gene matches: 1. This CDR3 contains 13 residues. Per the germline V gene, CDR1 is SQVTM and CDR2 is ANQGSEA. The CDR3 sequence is CSVDGTGGYGYTF. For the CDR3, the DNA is TGCAGCGTTGATGGGACAGGGGGCTATGGCTACACCTTC.

CDR3 sequence: CASRQDRGRGTGELFF. Here the CDR3 DNA reads TGTGCCAGCAGGCAGGACAGGGGCCGGGGCACCGGGGAGCTGTTTTTT. V gene TRBV27 combines with J gene TRBJ2-2, with 9 positions matching TRBD1. Looked up from germline, CDR1 is MNHEY and CDR2 is SMNVEV (reference sequence). The CDR3 totals 16 residues. V lost 6 bases to trimming and J lost 4 bases; unmatched junction nucleotides: 9.

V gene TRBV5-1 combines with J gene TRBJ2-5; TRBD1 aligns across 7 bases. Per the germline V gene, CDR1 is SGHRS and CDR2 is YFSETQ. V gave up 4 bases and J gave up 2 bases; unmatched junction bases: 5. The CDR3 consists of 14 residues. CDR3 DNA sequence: TGCGCCAGCAGCGCGACAGGGCATCAAGAGACCCAGTACTTC. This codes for CASSATGHQETQYF.

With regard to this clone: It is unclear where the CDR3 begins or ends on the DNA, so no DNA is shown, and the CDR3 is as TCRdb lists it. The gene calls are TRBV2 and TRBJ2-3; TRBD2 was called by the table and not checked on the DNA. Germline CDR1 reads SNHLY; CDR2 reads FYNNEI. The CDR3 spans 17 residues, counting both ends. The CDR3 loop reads CASSTSGLAGGSDTQYF.

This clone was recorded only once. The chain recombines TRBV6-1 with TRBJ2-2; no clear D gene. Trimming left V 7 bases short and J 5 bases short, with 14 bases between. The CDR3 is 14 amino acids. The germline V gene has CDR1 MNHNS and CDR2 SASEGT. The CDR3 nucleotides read TGTGCCAGCACTGGTCAGCTTCTTACCGGGGAGCTGTTTTTT. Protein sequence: CASTGQLLTGELFF.

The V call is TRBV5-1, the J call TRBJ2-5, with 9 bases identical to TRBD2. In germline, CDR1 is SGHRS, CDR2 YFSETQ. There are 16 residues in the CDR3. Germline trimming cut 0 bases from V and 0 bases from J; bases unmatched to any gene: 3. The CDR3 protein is CASSLGSSGNQETQYF. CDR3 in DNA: TGCGCCAGCAGCTTGGGCTCTAGCGGGAACCAAGAGACCCAGTACTTC.

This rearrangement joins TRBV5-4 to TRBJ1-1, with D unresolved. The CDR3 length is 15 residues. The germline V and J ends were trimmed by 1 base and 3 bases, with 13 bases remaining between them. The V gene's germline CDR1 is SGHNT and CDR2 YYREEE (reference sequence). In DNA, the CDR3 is TGTGCCAGCAGCTTGTTGTTTCGGGAAGACACTGAAGCTTTCTTT. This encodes CASSLLFREDTEAFF.

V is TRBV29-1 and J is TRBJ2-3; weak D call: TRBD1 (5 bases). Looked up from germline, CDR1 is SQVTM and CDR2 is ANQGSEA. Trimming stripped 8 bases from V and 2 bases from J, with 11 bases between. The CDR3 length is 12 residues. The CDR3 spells CSTWGLTDTQYF. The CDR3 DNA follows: TGCAGCACATGGGGCCTCACAGATACGCAGTATTTT.

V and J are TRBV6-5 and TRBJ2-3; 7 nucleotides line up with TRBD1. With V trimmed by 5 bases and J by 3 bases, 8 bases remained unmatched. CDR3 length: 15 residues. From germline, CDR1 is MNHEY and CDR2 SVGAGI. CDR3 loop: CASSLTGYGTDTQYF. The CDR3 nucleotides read TGTGCCAGCAGTCTGACAGGGTATGGAACAGATACGCAGTATTTT.

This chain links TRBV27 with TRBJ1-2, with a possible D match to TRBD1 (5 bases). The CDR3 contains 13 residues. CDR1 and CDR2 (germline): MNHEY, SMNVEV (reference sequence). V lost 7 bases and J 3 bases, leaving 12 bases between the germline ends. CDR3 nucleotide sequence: TGTGCCAGCAAGTATACGGGGCACTATGGCTACACCTTC. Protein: CASKYTGHYGYTF.

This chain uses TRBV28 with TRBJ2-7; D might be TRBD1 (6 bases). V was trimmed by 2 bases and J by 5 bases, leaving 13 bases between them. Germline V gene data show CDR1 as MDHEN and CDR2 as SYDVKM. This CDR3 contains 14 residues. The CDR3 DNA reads TGTGCCAGCAGTTTACCAGGGGATAAGGACGAGCAGTACTTC. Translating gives CASSLPGDKDEQYF.

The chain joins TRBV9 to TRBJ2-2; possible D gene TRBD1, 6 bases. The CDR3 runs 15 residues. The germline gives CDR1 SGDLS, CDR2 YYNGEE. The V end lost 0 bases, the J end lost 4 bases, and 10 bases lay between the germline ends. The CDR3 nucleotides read TGTGCCAGCAGCGTAGACCAGGGGCGCACCGGGGAGCTGTTTTTT. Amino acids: CASSVDQGRTGELFF.

This chain's CDR3 is CSVTRAEETQYF. The CDR3 DNA follows: TGCAGCGTAACACGGGCCGAAGAGACCCAGTACTTC. The J gene is TRBJ2-5, the V gene TRBV29-1; D is unclear. Germline V lookup: CDR1 SQVTM, CDR2 ANQGSEA. Trimming took 6 bases from V and 3 from J, leaving 11 bases between them. This CDR3 has 12 residues.